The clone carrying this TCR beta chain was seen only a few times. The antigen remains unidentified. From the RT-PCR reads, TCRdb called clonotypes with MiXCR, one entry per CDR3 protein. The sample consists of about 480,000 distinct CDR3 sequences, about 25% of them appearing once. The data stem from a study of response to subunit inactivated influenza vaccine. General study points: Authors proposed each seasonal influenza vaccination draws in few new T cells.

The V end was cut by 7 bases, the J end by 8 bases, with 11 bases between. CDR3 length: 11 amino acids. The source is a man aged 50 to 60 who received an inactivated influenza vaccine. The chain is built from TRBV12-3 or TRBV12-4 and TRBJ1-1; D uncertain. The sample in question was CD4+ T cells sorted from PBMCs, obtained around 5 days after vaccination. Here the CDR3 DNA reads TGTGCCAGCATTCTGGCAGTGGAAGCTTTCTTT. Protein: CASILAVEAFF.